The 32 T cell receptor beta chains below were found in one sample sequenced in a study of breast tumors, draining lymph nodes, adjacent tissues. Samples came from axillary lymph nodes draining the breast cancer. TCRdb recomputed calls from the multiplex PCR reads with MiXCR, one row per CDR3 protein. The repertoire includes about 270,000 distinct CDR3 sequences, more than 30% of them detected once, and around 1% sits in the top ten. Input material: axillary lymph node tissue. Source of these receptors: a female donor with breast cancer. Some clones in this sample may be carry-over from other donors' samples.

V usage is TRBV10-3 and J usage is TRBJ1-1; D is perhaps TRBD1 (5 bases). The germline V gene encodes CDR1 ENHRY and CDR2 SYGVKD. The germline V and J ends were trimmed by 5 bases and 4 bases, with 14 bases remaining between them. The CDR3 has 14 residues. CDR3 nucleotides: TGTGCCATCAGTACCGGGACTAGAGCCACTGAAGCTTTCTTT. Amino acid sequence: CAISTGTRATEAFF.

Note on this clonotype: A much larger clonotype is one base distant, so this may be a read error. Here the CDR3 omits its conserved ending phenylalanine or tryptophan, so a read error is the likely source. The rearrangement links TRBV7-2 to TRBJ1-2; weak D call: TRBD1 (5 bases). The V end lost 3 bases, the J end lost 5 bases, and 13 bases lay between the germline ends. The germline V gene has CDR1 SGHTA and CDR2 FQGNSA. The length of the CDR3 is 14 residues. CDR3 protein: CASSFSGLKYGYTL. Here the CDR3 DNA reads TGTGCCAGCAGCTTCTCGGGACTGAAATATGGCTACACCCTC.

This clonotype has a count of ten or more. This sequence joins TRBV7-2 and TRBJ1-4; possible D gene TRBD1, 6 bases. CDR3 length equals 14 residues. Germline V gives CDR1 SGHTA, CDR2 FQGNSA. V was trimmed by 2 bases and J by 5 bases, leaving 9 bases between them. This CDR3 is CASSLSTGNEKLFF. The DNA for the CDR3 is TGTGCCAGCAGCTTAAGCACAGGGAATGAAAAACTGTTTTTT.

This chain joins TRBV9 and TRBJ1-5; a possible D gene is TRBD1 (5 bases). Trimming took off 6 bases at V and 1 base at J, with 14 bases between the two ends. This CDR3 has 15 residues. Germline V gives CDR1 SGDLS, CDR2 YYNGEE. CDR3 sequence (DNA): TGTGCCAGCACGGGGGACCGTGGAAGCAATCAGCCCCAGCATTTT. Translation gives CASTGDRGSNQPQHF.

This clonotype was detected ten times or more. A much larger clone lies one base from this, so it may be a read error. The genes are TRBV20-1 and TRBJ2-1, with TRBD2 as a possible D gene (6 bases). This CDR3 is built from 12 residues. Germline-derived CDR1 and CDR2 are DFQATT and SNEGSKA (reference sequence). The CDR3 sequence is CSVRTIYNEPFF. CDR3 DNA: TGCAGTGTTCGGACTATTTACAATGAGCCGTTCTTC.

Worth noting for this clonotype: The limits of the CDR3 on the DNA are not certain, so only TCRdb's listed CDR3 is given. The chain recombines TRBV7-5 with TRBJ2-1. TRBV7-5 is described as a pseudogene. Termini included, the CDR3 measures 16 amino acids. CDR3 loop: CISVSEAGESLNEQFF.

This clonotype was seen only a few times. This may be a read error, as it is one base from a much larger clone. The chain employs TRBV20-1 and TRBJ2-7; 15 nucleotides match TRBD2. The ends lost 1 base at V and 5 bases at J; junction bases unmatched: 3. CDR1 and CDR2 (germline): DFQATT, SNEGSKA (reference sequence). The CDR3 has 15 amino acids. This chain's CDR3 is CSARGTSGRAHEQYF. CDR3 nucleotides: TGCAGTGCTAGAGGGACTAGCGGGAGGGCCCACGAGCAGTACTTC.

The gene calls are TRBV7-3 and TRBJ1-5; possible D gene TRBD1, 6 bases. The germline CDR1 and CDR2 sequences are SGHTA and FQGTGA. Trimming took 5 bases from V and 14 from J, leaving 16 bases between them. The CDR3 runs 12 residues. The CDR3, as DNA: TGTGCCAGCAGCAATGGGGGCGGCAATGAGCATTTT. Protein product: CASSNGGGNEHF. Combining the CDR3 with reference TRBV7-3 and TRBJ1-5 gives the whole variable domain GAGVSQTPSNKVTEKGKYVELRCDPISGHTALYWYRQSLGQGPEFLIYFQGTGAADDSGLPNDRFFAVRPEGSVSTLKIQRTERGDSAVYLCASSNGGGNEHFGDGTRLSIL.

Ten or more counts support this clonotype. The chain links TRBV20-1 to TRBJ2-3, with 12 positions matching TRBD2. V gave up 0 bases and J gave up 0 bases; unmatched junction bases: 4. Germline CDR1 is DFQATT and CDR2 is SNEGSKA (reference sequence). The CDR3 sequence is 17 residues long. The DNA of the CDR3 is TGCAGTGCTAGAGATCCGGGGACTAGCGGGAGCACAGATACGCAGTATTTT. Its protein is CSARDPGTSGSTDTQYF.

As to this clonotype: A junction end diverges from the germline sequence, so it may reflect a read error. The chain employs TRBV4-1 and TRBJ2-2; no clear D. CDR1 is MGHRA and CDR2 is YSYEKL in the germline V gene. This CDR3 is 13 amino acids long. The CDR3 reads CASSQRNTRELFF. As DNA, the CDR3 is TGCGCCAGCAGCCAACGGAACACCAGGGAGCTGTTTTTT.

This clonotype has more than one count but fewer than ten. The chain recombines TRBV3-1 with TRBJ2-3, with 9 bases matching TRBD1. The V segment lost 0 bases and the J segment 15 bases; nucleotides outside the gene matches: 7. This CDR3 has 13 residues. CDR1 and CDR2 (germline): LGHDT, YNNKEL (reference sequence). This CDR3 reads CASSQDAGTGSYF. For the CDR3, the DNA is TGTGCCAGCAGCCAAGATGCTGGGACAGGGAGTTATTTT.

V is TRBV28 and J is TRBJ1-4; D is uncertain. The germline V gene has CDR1 MDHEN and CDR2 SYDVKM. V dropped 6 bases and J dropped 8 bases, with 19 bases sitting between them. The CDR3 has 15 residues. The CDR3 DNA is TGTGCCAGCAGCACCCCGGGCAGAGGATGGGAAAAACTGTTTTTT. Protein: CASSTPGRGWEKLFF.

Comments on this clonotype: The CDR3 ends on some other residue instead of the conserved phenylalanine or tryptophan, so this is likely a read error. Because the CDR3's place on the DNA is in doubt, the DNA is left out and the CDR3 is given as listed by TCRdb. V is TRBV11-3 and J is TRBJ1-4; TRBD1 is taken as the D call from the table, unchecked against the DNA. Germline-derived CDR1 and CDR2 are SGHNT and YENEEA. The CDR3 is made up of 9 amino acids, end residues included. The CDR3 reads CASSLRPRN.

This clonotype occurred many times. The gene calls are TRBV19 and TRBJ2-2, with D tentatively TRBD1 (6 bases). The germline V gene has CDR1 LNHDA and CDR2 SQIVND (reference sequence). Trimming removed 3 bases from V and 1 base from J, with 9 bases in between. The CDR3 has 15 residues. CDR3 DNA sequence: TGTGCCAGTAGTATTACGACAGGGAACACCGGGGAGCTGTTTTTT. Translating it yields CASSITTGNTGELFF.

This clonotype showed up many times. DNA of the CDR3: TGTGCCACCAGTGACGGGACAGCTAGCAATCAGCCCCAGCATTTT. This sequence encodes CATSDGTASNQPQHF. The rearrangement links TRBV24-1 to TRBJ1-5, with 7 bases fitting TRBD1. The CDR3 length is 15 residues. Germline V lookup: CDR1 KGHDR, CDR2 SFDVKD. The J segment lost 0 bases and the V segment lost 4 bases, leaving 2 bases of the junction unmatched.

This clonotype was observed at least ten times. V gene TRBV2 combines with J gene TRBJ2-2; TRBD2 matches at 11 bases. Losses at the gene ends were 1 base for V and 7 bases for J; bases not matched to a gene: 11. Germline CDR1 is SNHLY and CDR2 is FYNNEI. The CDR3 covers 18 residues. CDR3 in DNA: TGTGCCAGCAGTGAAGTAGCGGGAGGGGGCGCGGGTGTCGGGGAGCTGTTTTTT. It translates to CASSEVAGGGAGVGELFF. The full variable domain, in which reference TRBV2 and TRBJ2-2 provide the parts outside the CDR3, is EPEVTQTPSHQVTQMGQEVILRCVPISNHLYFYWYRQILGQKVEFLVSFYNNEISEKSEIFDDQFSVERPDGSNFTLKIRSTKLEDSAMYFCASSEVAGGGAGVGELFFGEGSRLTVL.

A word on this clonotype: One junction end does not reproduce the germline sequence, and a read error may be involved. The J gene is TRBJ2-7, the V gene TRBV12-3 or TRBV12-4; 7 positions match TRBD2. The CDR3 runs to 15 residues. CDR3 residues: CVSTRTSGQSYEQYF. As DNA, the CDR3 is TGTGTCAGCACCCGGACTAGTGGCCAGTCCTACGAGCAGTACTTC.

The sample holds many counts of this clonotype. V gene TRBV20-1 combines with J gene TRBJ2-7; TRBD1 is a possible D gene (6 bases). There are 13 residues in the CDR3. CDR1 and CDR2 from the germline V gene are DFQATT and SNEGSKA (reference sequence). V dropped 4 bases and J dropped 7 bases, with 17 bases sitting between them. CDR3 region: CSATLKQGQEQYF. The CDR3, as DNA: TGCAGTGCTACTCTGAAACAGGGACAAGAGCAGTACTTC.

About this clonotype itself: This CDR3 is missing its conserved last phenylalanine or tryptophan, likely due to a read error. The chain uses TRBV28 and TRBJ1-2; TRBD1 is a possible D gene (5 bases). V was trimmed by 2 bases and J by 4 bases, leaving 11 bases between them. Germline V gene data show CDR1 as MDHEN and CDR2 as SYDVKM. This CDR3 has 14 amino acids. CDR3 DNA sequence: TGTGCCAGCAGTTTAACTCAGGGTGCCTATGGCTACACCCTC. As protein: CASSLTQGAYGYTL.

This clonotype was seen many times. The chain links TRBV20-1 to TRBJ2-5; 9 bases are shared with TRBD2. The length of the CDR3 is 15 residues. Germline CDR1 is DFQATT and CDR2 is SNEGSKA (reference sequence). The V segment lost 1 base and the J segment 1 base; nucleotides outside the gene matches: 4. The CDR3 spells CSARAPTSGQETQYF. The CDR3 DNA sequence: TGCAGTGCTAGAGCCCCGACTAGCGGCCAAGAGACCCAGTACTTC.

The sample holds one count of this clonotype. A read error may explain this, as a much larger clone is one base away. The CDR3 sequence: CASSLGFQQETQYF. The CDR3 bases are TGTGCCAGCAGCTTGGGCTTCCAACAAGAGACCCAGTACTTC. The genes are TRBV5-4 and TRBJ2-5, with no clear D. CDR1 and CDR2 from the germline V gene are SGHNT and YYREEE (reference sequence). Trimming took off 0 bases at V and 2 bases at J, with 8 bases between the two ends. This CDR3 comprises 14 residues.

This clonotype was seen at least ten times. This chain links TRBV2 with TRBJ2-1; TRBD2 aligns across 10 bases. The CDR3 contains 20 residues. Germline V gives CDR1 SNHLY, CDR2 FYNNEI. V was pared by 6 bases and J by 4 bases, with 21 bases of the junction left unmatched. For the CDR3, the DNA is TGTGCCAGCAGCCTATCCGCAGCTAGCGGGAGTCGGGTTTCGTACAATGAGCAGTTCTTC. Protein: CASSLSAASGSRVSYNEQFF.

The chain is built from TRBV29-1 and TRBJ1-4, with D hard to call. In germline, CDR1 is SQVTM, CDR2 ANQGSEA. The CDR3 is 12 amino acids. The CDR3 bases are TGCAGAGGAGATCCAACTAATGAAAAACTGTTTTTT. This encodes CRGDPTNEKLFF.

This clonotype occurred a few times. This sequence joins TRBV6-5 and TRBJ1-4; D is possibly TRBD1 (6 bases). CDR1 is MNHEY, CDR2 SVGAGI, per germline. V was pared by 6 bases and J by 5 bases, with 13 bases between. The CDR3 extends over 14 amino acids. The CDR3 DNA reads TGTGCCAGCAGCCACCGACAGGAGAATGAAAAACTGTTTTTT. Its translation: CASSHRQENEKLFF.

This clonotype appeared many times. The V call is TRBV5-5, the J call TRBJ1-6, with D tentatively TRBD1 (6 bases). The V gene's germline CDR1 is SGHKS and CDR2 YYEKEE (reference sequence). V gave up 4 bases and J gave up 9 bases, with 17 bases separating them. The CDR3 sequence is 15 residues long. CDR3 nucleotide sequence: TGTGCCAGCAGCCTGTCGGGGGCAGGAGGTTCACCCCTCCACTTT. Translating gives CASSLSGAGGSPLHF.

This clonotype was detected a few times. The chain couples TRBV6-2 or TRBV6-3 to TRBJ2-7; D possibly matches TRBD1 or TRBD2 (5 bases each). Germline loops: CDR1 MNHEY, CDR2 SVGEGT. Trimming took 11 bases from V and 3 from J, leaving 14 bases between them. The CDR3 has 12 residues. The CDR3 DNA reads as TGTGCCGGGGGACCGAACCTCTACGAGCAGTACTTC. Translating it yields CAGGPNLYEQYF.

This clonotype has only a few counts. A read error is possible here, since a much larger clone lies one base away. The rearrangement links TRBV2 to TRBJ1-5, with D unclear. Germline lookup yields CDR1 SNHLY and CDR2 FYNNEI. V dropped 11 bases and J dropped 0 bases, with 11 bases sitting between them. The CDR3 extends over 13 amino acids. The CDR3 loop reads CAGRGDSNQPQHF. The CDR3 nucleotides are TGTGCCGGCCGGGGAGATAGCAATCAGCCCCAGCATTTT.

This clonotype was counted many times. The rearrangement links TRBV10-3 to TRBJ2-5, with D possibly matching TRBD2 (6 bases). Trimming removed 1 base at V and 3 bases at J, with 9 bases between. This CDR3 is built from 14 residues. Germline CDR1 and CDR2: ENHRY and SYGVKD. The CDR3 region has the DNA TGTGCCATCAGTGAGTGGGGGGAAAAAGAGACCCAGTACTTC. It encodes CAISEWGEKETQYF.

Many counts were recorded for this clonotype. This chain joins TRBV9 and TRBJ1-5, with 7 bases lining up with TRBD1. With V trimmed by 0 bases and J by 5 bases, 2 bases remained unmatched. Germline V gives CDR1 SGDLS, CDR2 YYNGEE. The CDR3 contains 14 residues. CDR3 nucleotide sequence: TGTGCCAGCAGCGTAGGGGACAGCGATCAGCCCCAGCATTTT. Translated, it gives CASSVGDSDQPQHF.

To note about this clonotype: The germline gene is not matched at one end of the junction; a read error may be the cause. The rearrangement links TRBV7-7 to TRBJ1-4; 7 bases are shared with TRBD1. CDR1 and CDR2 from the germline V gene are SSHAT and FNYEAQ (reference sequence). The CDR3 is 14 amino acids. The CDR3 DNA is TGTGCTAGCAGCCCTATGACAGGGCGTGAAAAACTGTTTTTT. Amino acids: CASSPMTGREKLFF.

This clonotype was observed at least ten times. The rearrangement uses TRBV14 and TRBJ2-5; TRBD1 might be the D (6 bases). This CDR3 region has 12 residues. The germline CDR1 and CDR2 sequences are SGHDN and FVKESK. V lost 4 bases, J lost 7 bases, and 10 bases lay in between. CDR3 in amino acids: CASSPIRGTQYF. As DNA, the CDR3 is TGTGCCAGCAGCCCGATCAGGGGGACCCAGTACTTC.

Worth noting for this clonotype: Germline and junction disagree at one end, which may indicate a read error. The genes are TRBV7-9 and TRBJ2-7; 10 nucleotides match TRBD1. Germline V lookup: CDR1 SEHNR, CDR2 FQNEAQ (reference sequence). This CDR3 has 16 residues. CDR3 loop: CASSSLTGGRGYEQHF. DNA for the CDR3: TGTGCCAGCAGCTCCCTGACAGGGGGCCGCGGGTACGAGCAGCACTTC.